Here is one TCR beta chain with its context. The CDR3 has 16 residues. V shed 1 base, J shed 6 bases, and the junction held 9 bases outside the gene matches. The germline CDR1 and CDR2 sequences are SGHTA and FQGTGA. The data originate from a study of blood T cell repertoires in COVID-19. Whole-study context: Spain, Italy and the United States supplied samples that represented acute and convalescent COVID-19. Sources were T cells, B-cell-depleted T cells, or PBMCs; the material itself was cDNA or gDNA.

In the original workflow: Nucleated cell counts were estimated from reference gene primer amplification. Profiling relied on immunoSEQ multiplex PCR, and the TCRdb table lists in-frame clones only, not all of them. Clonal size and the V and J genes are those of that table, whereas D and trimming came from the DNA. Here the sample spans some 140,000 clones, almost 80% being singletons. Source material: peripheral blood. This chain joins TRBV7-3 and TRBJ2-1; 7 nucleotides line up with TRBD1. The receptor was isolated from a man in his sixties who had recovered from COVID-19. CDR3 in DNA: TGTGCCAGCAGCTTAATCCCGGTGGCAGGGGGCAATGAGCAGTTCTTC. Encoded protein: CASSLIPVAGGNEQFF.